The rows below give T cell receptor beta chains drawn from one sample of a study of T cell responses to AZD1222 COVID-19 vaccine. Sequencing was performed with immunoSEQ multiplex PCR; in TCRdb, only in-frame clones are kept and a portion is missing. The profile shows approximately 190,000 clones, around 90% of them singletons. The sequencing used peripheral blood, collected 28 days after the second dose of the MenACWY control vaccine. Source of these receptors: an adult who received the MenACWY meningococcal vaccine as a control. Each CDR3 is given with its conserved first and last residue. A D gene is named only where the DNA matches it firmly. The size of a clone is reported for some rows only, either as once, few or many, or as a class for expanded clones.

j_call | clone_size | d_call | v_call | cdr3_aa | cdr3_nt
TRBJ2-3 | NA | NA | TRBV19 | CASSIPRGRPDTQYF | TGTGCCAGTAGTATCCCCAGAGGTAGACCCGATACGCAGTATTTT
TRBJ2-1 | NA | TRBD2 | TRBV7-3 | CASSLGGGRAGEQFF | TGTGCCAGCAGCTTAGGTGGCGGGAGGGCTGGTGAGCAGTTCTTC
TRBJ1-2 | NA | NA | TRBV6-5 | CASSQSFGLGYTF | TGTGCCAGCAGCCAGAGTTTCGGGCTTGGCTACACCTTC
TRBJ1-6 | NA | NA | TRBV7-2 | CASSVPGNSPLHF | TGTGCCAGCAGCGTCCCGGGGAATTCACCCCTCCACTTT
TRBJ2-7 | NA | NA | TRBV3-1/TRBV3-2 | CASSQPGRTNYEQYF | TGTGCCAGCAGCCAACCAGGACGTACTAACTACGAGCAGTACTTC
TRBJ1-2 | NA | NA | TRBV5-6 | CASSRGIYGYTF | TGTGCCAGCAGCAGAGGGATCTATGGCTACACCTTC
TRBJ1-1 | NA | NA | TRBV11-2 | CASRPGQFLNTEAFF | TGTGCCAGCCGACCCGGACAGTTTTTGAACACTGAAGCTTTCTTT
TRBJ1-3 | NA | TRBD1 | TRBV7-8 | CASSDRGPPAPNTIYF | TGTGCCAGCAGCGATAGGGGGCCACCAGCCCCGAACACCATATATTTT
TRBJ1-4 | NA | NA | TRBV5-1 | CASSPSGTGEKLFF | TGCGCCAGCAGCCCCTCCGGGACGGGTGAAAAACTGTTTTTT
TRBJ1-4 | NA | NA | TRBV28 | CASTLMVGATNEKLFF | TGTGCCAGCACCTTAATGGTGGGGGCAACTAATGAAAAACTGTTTTTT
TRBJ2-2 | few | NA | TRBV30 | CAWARMANTGELFF | TGTGCCTGGGCTAGGATGGCAAACACCGGGGAGCTGTTTTTT
TRBJ2-7 | once | TRBD2 | TRBV18 | CASSPGGDGGEQYF | TGTGCCAGCTCACCCGGGGGGGACGGTGGCGAGCAGTACTTC
TRBJ1-2 | NA | TRBD1 | TRBV2 | CASWGTVAQGGYTF | TGTGCCAGCTGGGGGACAGTGGCCCAGGGGGGCTACACCTTC
TRBJ1-1 | NA | NA | TRBV12-5 | CASGLPPDSRSLNTEAFF | TGTGCTAGTGGTTTGCCCCCGGACAGTCGTTCCCTAAACACTGAAGCTTTCTTT
TRBJ2-1 | NA | NA | TRBV12-3/TRBV12-4 | CASGLTNEQFF | TGTGCCAGCGGGTTAACGAATGAGCAGTTCTTC
TRBJ1-6 | NA | NA | TRBV7-2 | CASSLVWGVSSYNSPLHF | TGTGCCAGCAGCTTAGTCTGGGGAGTGAGCTCCTATAATTCACCCCTCCACTTT
TRBJ2-3 | NA | NA | TRBV7-3 | CASSLIPGSLTDTQYF | TGTGCCAGCAGCTTAATACCGGGGTCCCTCACAGATACGCAGTATTTT
TRBJ2-5 | NA | TRBD1 | TRBV5-1 | CASSLQGVRGRGETQYF | TGCGCCAGCAGCTTGCAGGGCGTCAGGGGGCGCGGGGAGACCCAGTACTTC
TRBJ2-7 | NA | NA | TRBV11-2 | CASSQDYYEQYF | TGTGCCAGCAGCCAGGACTACTACGAGCAGTACTTC
TRBJ1-5 | once | NA | TRBV3-1/TRBV3-2 | CASSQDLGHPRGYNQPQHF | TGTGCCAGCAGCCAAGATCTAGGACACCCAAGGGGCTACAATCAGCCCCAGCATTTT
TRBJ1-5 | NA | TRBD1 | TRBV29-1 | CSVGTGETGQPQHF | TGCAGCGTTGGGACAGGGGAGACTGGTCAGCCCCAGCATTTT
TRBJ1-4 | NA | NA | TRBV12-3/TRBV12-4 | CASSLNQGEKLFF | TGTGCCAGCAGTTTAAACCAAGGGGAAAAACTGTTTTTT